The next 4 T cell receptor beta chains were all read from a single sample in a study of blood T cell repertoires in COVID-19. Measured with immunoSEQ multiplex PCR; TCRdb has only the in-frame clones, and not every one. The sample has tens of thousands of clones, 80% to 95% seen once. Sequenced: peripheral blood. The receptors come from a man aged 80 or over with acute or convalescent COVID-19.

This clone has just one count. This sequence joins TRBV7-8 and TRBJ2-3, with 7 bases fitting TRBD1. Germline trimming cut 1 base from V and 3 bases from J; bases unmatched to any gene: 7. This CDR3 region has 16 residues. Per the germline V gene, CDR1 is SGHVS and CDR2 is FQNEAQ. Here the CDR3 DNA reads TGTGCCAGCAGCTTAGTAACAGGGGAAGTGACAGATACGCAGTATTTT. It codes for CASSLVTGEVTDTQYF.

The chain links TRBV3-1 (or the pseudogene TRBV3-2) to TRBJ1-1; D ambiguous. Trimming pared 4 bases from V and 2 bases from J, leaving 14 bases between. Per germline, CDR1 LGHDT and CDR2 YNNKEL (reference sequence). The CDR3 sequence is 15 residues long. CDR3 coding DNA: TGTGCCAGCAGCCCCACCTCCGGGGTTAACACTGAAGCTTTCTTT. It yields the protein CASSPTSGVNTEAFF.

The rearrangement joins TRBV3-1 (or the pseudogene TRBV3-2) to TRBJ1-2; no clear D gene. Per germline, CDR1 LGHDT and CDR2 YNNKEL (reference sequence). Deletions cut 4 bases from V and 1 base from J, with 7 bases between. There are 13 residues in the CDR3. The CDR3 coding sequence is TGTGCCAGCAGCCCTGGCAGTAACTATGGCTACACCTTC. This gives the protein CASSPGSNYGYTF.

The chain uses TRBV19 and TRBJ2-2, with 8 bases matching TRBD1. This CDR3 comprises 15 residues. With 7 bases clipped from V and 5 bases from J, the junction kept 9 bases outside the gene matches. Germline V gene data show CDR1 as LNHDA and CDR2 as SQIVND (reference sequence). The DNA for the CDR3 is TGTGCCAGTAAGGGGCAGGGGGCCGGGACCGGGGAGCTGTTTTTT. Translated, it gives CASKGQGAGTGELFF. The variable domain in full, with the rest retrieved from reference TRBV19 and TRBJ2-2, is DGGITQSPKYLFRKEGQNVTLSCEQNLNHDAMYWYRQDPGQGLRLIYYSQIVNDFQKGDIAEGYSVSREKKESFPLTVTSAQKNPTAFYLCASKGQGAGTGELFFGEGSRLTVL.